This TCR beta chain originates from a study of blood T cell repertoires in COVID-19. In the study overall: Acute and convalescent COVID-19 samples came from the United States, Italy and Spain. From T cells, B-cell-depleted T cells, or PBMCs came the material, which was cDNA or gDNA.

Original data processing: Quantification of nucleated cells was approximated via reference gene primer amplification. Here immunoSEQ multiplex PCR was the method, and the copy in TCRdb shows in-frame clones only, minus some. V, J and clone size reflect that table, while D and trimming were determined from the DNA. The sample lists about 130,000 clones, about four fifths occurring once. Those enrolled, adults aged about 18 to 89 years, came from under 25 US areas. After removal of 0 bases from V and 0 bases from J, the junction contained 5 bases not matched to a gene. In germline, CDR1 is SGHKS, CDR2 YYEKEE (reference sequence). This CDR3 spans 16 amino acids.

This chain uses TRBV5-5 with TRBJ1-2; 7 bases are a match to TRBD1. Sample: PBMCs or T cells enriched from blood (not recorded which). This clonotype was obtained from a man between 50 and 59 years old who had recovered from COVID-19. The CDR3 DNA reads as TGTGCCAGCAGCTTGGGGGACAGTGCTTCTAACTATGGCTACACCTTC. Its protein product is CASSLGDSASNYGYTF.